A selection of T cell receptor beta chains follows, all from one sample in a study of blood T cell repertoires in COVID-19. Sequencing was performed with immunoSEQ multiplex PCR; in TCRdb, only in-frame clones are kept and a portion is missing. The profile shows 200,000 to 300,000 clones, 75% to 95% of them singletons. Sample: peripheral blood. These TCRs come from a person aged 18-30 years with COVID-19, enrolled during active disease. The CDR3 runs from the conserved cysteine through the conserved F or W. D genes are given only for firm matches. Where a row states a size, it is once, few, many or the class of an expanded clone; other rows omit it.

length: 13
size: .
J: TRBJ1-2
D: .
V: TRBV7-8
DNA: TGTGCCAGCAGCTTAGGGACAGCGGAGGTCTACACCTTC
CDR3: CASSLGTAEVYTF

length: 16
size: few
J: TRBJ2-7
D: TRBD2
V: TRBV11-2
DNA: TGTGCCAGCAGCTTAGTGGTAGCGGGAGGGCCCCACGAGCAGTACTTC
CDR3: CASSLVVAGGPHEQYF

length: 12
size: .
J: TRBJ2-2
D: .
V: TRBV7-9
DNA: TGTGCCAGCAGCCAAATTGTTGGGGAGCTGTTTTTT
CDR3: CASSQIVGELFF

length: 15
size: .
J: TRBJ2-1
D: TRBD2
V: TRBV7-2
DNA: TGTGCCAGCAGCTTAGTCCTAGCGGGAGACAATGAGCAGTTCTTC
CDR3: CASSLVLAGDNEQFF

length: 14
size: .
J: TRBJ1-1
D: .
V: TRBV18
DNA: TGTGCCAGCTCACCAGACTCGGCTGACCTGAGAGCTTTCTTT
CDR3: CASSPDSADLRAFF

length: 18
size: .
J: TRBJ2-3
D: .
V: TRBV15
DNA: TGTGCCACCAGCAGAGATCTAGGACCCGCCAGGGGAACGGATACGCAGTATTTT
CDR3: CATSRDLGPARGTDTQYF

length: 14
size: .
J: TRBJ1-3
D: TRBD1
V: TRBV5-4
DNA: TGTGCCAGCAGCGACACAGGGGCTGGAAACACCATATATTTT
CDR3: CASSDTGAGNTIYF

length: 15
size: .
J: TRBJ2-3
D: .
V: TRBV7-2
DNA: TGTGCCAGCAGCTCCAACTTTGCGGTTTACGATACGCAGTATTTT
CDR3: CASSSNFAVYDTQYF

length: 16
size: .
J: TRBJ2-1
D: TRBD2
V: TRBV11-2
DNA: TGTGCCAGCAGCCCGATAAGCGGGAGGGCCTACAATGAGCAGTTCTTC
CDR3: CASSPISGRAYNEQFF

length: 14
size: once
J: TRBJ2-7
D: .
V: TRBV9
DNA: TGTGCCAGCAGCGTATTCTCCGGCTCCTACGAGCAGTACTTC
CDR3: CASSVFSGSYEQYF

length: 13
size: .
J: TRBJ2-5
D: TRBD2
V: TRBV12-3/TRBV12-4
DNA: TGTGCCAGCAGCCAGCGGGAGATTGAGACCCAGTACTTC
CDR3: CASSQREIETQYF

length: 18
size: .
J: TRBJ2-7
D: TRBD2
V: TRBV5-4
DNA: TGTGCCAGCGGACGCTTCGTCGGGGGAGGGCCTCCCGTCTACGAGCAGTACTTC
CDR3: CASGRFVGGGPPVYEQYF

length: 14
size: .
J: TRBJ2-5
D: TRBD1
V: TRBV10-2
DNA: TGCGCCAGCAGGGGACAGGGGGCAACAGAGACCCAGTACTTC
CDR3: CASRGQGATETQYF

length: 13
size: .
J: TRBJ2-7
D: .
V: TRBV24-1
DNA: TGTGCCACCAGTGAGACATCCAGGGGCGAGCAGTACTTC
CDR3: CATSETSRGEQYF

length: 13
size: .
J: TRBJ2-3
D: .
V: TRBV27
DNA: TGTGCCAGCATGCGCGGGCCCACAGATACGCAGTATTTT
CDR3: CASMRGPTDTQYF

length: 12
size: .
J: TRBJ1-4
D: TRBD1
V: TRBV10-3
DNA: TGTGCCATCCGGGACAGTCGCGAAAAACTGTTTTTT
CDR3: CAIRDSREKLFF

length: 15
size: .
J: TRBJ1-2
D: TRBD1
V: TRBV4-1
DNA: TGCGCCAGCAGCCACCCTTACAGGGGGTTCCGGGGCTACACCTTC
CDR3: CASSHPYRGFRGYTF

length: 14
size: .
J: TRBJ2-3
D: TRBD1
V: TRBV2
DNA: TGTGCCGGGACAGGGCCTCTAGTCACAGATACGCAGTATTTT
CDR3: CAGTGPLVTDTQYF

length: 16
size: .
J: TRBJ1-1
D: .
V: TRBV5-1
DNA: TGCGCCAGCAGCTTAGGGGGAATGGGTTTCATAGGGGAAGCTTTCTTT
CDR3: CASSLGGMGFIGEAFF

length: 15
size: .
J: TRBJ1-1
D: TRBD1
V: TRBV5-1
DNA: TGCGCCAGCAGCTCGGGCAGGGGGCCGAACACTGAAGCTTTCTTT
CDR3: CASSSGRGPNTEAFF

length: 17
size: .
J: TRBJ2-1
D: .
V: TRBV5-1
DNA: TGCGCCAGCAGGAGTAACAGGGAATGGGGCTCCTACAATGAGCAGTTCTTC
CDR3: CASRSNREWGSYNEQFF

length: 15
size: .
J: TRBJ2-7
D: TRBD1
V: TRBV7-9
DNA: TGTGCCAGCAGCTTTGGGGGACAGGGGGCCTACGAGCAGTACTTC
CDR3: CASSFGGQGAYEQYF

length: 16
size: .
J: TRBJ2-3
D: TRBD2
V: TRBV15
DNA: TGTGCCACCAGCAGGCCGGGACTAGCGATCACAGATACGCAGTATTTT
CDR3: CATSRPGLAITDTQYF

length: 14
size: once
J: TRBJ2-1
D: TRBD2
V: TRBV7-9
DNA: TGTGCCAGCAGCTCTAGCGGTCCTGGGAATGAGCAGTTCTTC
CDR3: CASSSSGPGNEQFF

length: 11
size: .
J: TRBJ2-1
D: .
V: TRBV5-1
DNA: TGCGCCAGCAGCTTGGGAGGTGAGCAGTTCTTC
CDR3: CASSLGGEQFF

length: 13
size: .
J: TRBJ2-2
D: .
V: TRBV9
DNA: TGTGCTGTTTGGGACTCCCCCCCCCGGGAGCTGTTTTTT
CDR3: CAVWDSPPRELFF

length: 14
size: .
J: TRBJ2-5
D: .
V: TRBV7-9
DNA: TGTGCCAGCAGCTTAGGGGGACTGCAAGAGACCCAGTACTTC
CDR3: CASSLGGLQETQYF

length: 15
size: few
J: TRBJ2-5
D: TRBD1
V: TRBV7-2
DNA: TGTGCCAGCAGCTTACGGGACAGGTGGGGGGAGACCCAGTACTTC
CDR3: CASSLRDRWGETQYF

length: 15
size: .
J: TRBJ2-1
D: .
V: TRBV5-5
DNA: TGTGCCAGCAGCTTGGCGGGATTTAGTTACAATGAGCAGTTCTTC
CDR3: CASSLAGFSYNEQFF

length: 14
size: .
J: TRBJ2-5
D: TRBD2
V: TRBV15
DNA: TGTGCCACCAGCAGAGGAGCGGGAGGGGAGACCCAGTACTTC
CDR3: CATSRGAGGETQYF

length: 12
size: .
J: TRBJ2-7
D: .
V: TRBV3-1/TRBV3-2
DNA: TGTGCCAGCAGCCAAGGGAGCTACGAGCAGTACTTC
CDR3: CASSQGSYEQYF

length: 11
size: .
J: TRBJ1-1
D: .
V: TRBV20-1
DNA: TGCAGTGCGCGGATGGACAGTGAAGCTTTCTTT
CDR3: CSARMDSEAFF

length: 13
size: .
J: TRBJ1-1
D: .
V: TRBV7-9
DNA: TGTGCCAGCAGCCTTTCGGACAGCCTGGCGGCTTTCTTT
CDR3: CASSLSDSLAAFF

length: 15
size: .
J: TRBJ1-4
D: .
V: TRBV5-1
DNA: TGCGCCAGCAGCTTGGGACAGGCTTCTAATGAAAAACTGTTTTTT
CDR3: CASSLGQASNEKLFF

length: 19
size: .
J: TRBJ2-7
D: TRBD1
V: TRBV24-1
DNA: TGTGCCACCAGTGATTTGCATAACCCGGACAGGGGGATCTTCTACGAGCAGTACTTC
CDR3: CATSDLHNPDRGIFYEQYF

length: 14
size: .
J: TRBJ2-7
D: TRBD1
V: TRBV4-2
DNA: TGTGCCAGCAGCCAGGGGGACAGCACCTACGAGCAGTACTTC
CDR3: CASSQGDSTYEQYF

length: 17
size: .
J: TRBJ1-2
D: TRBD1
V: TRBV7-2
DNA: TGTGCCAGCAGCAGTCCCGGGACAGGGAACTTCCTTTATGGCTACACCTTC
CDR3: CASSSPGTGNFLYGYTF

length: 12
size: once
J: TRBJ2-5
D: .
V: TRBV19
DNA: TGTGCCAGCAATCAGGGGCCGGAGACCCAGTACTTC
CDR3: CASNQGPETQYF

length: 16
size: .
J: TRBJ2-1
D: TRBD2
V: TRBV25-1
DNA: TGTGCCAGCAGTGAAACCACTAGCGAGACCTACAATGAGCAGTTCTTC
CDR3: CASSETTSETYNEQFF

length: 12
size: .
J: TRBJ1-3
D: .
V: TRBV6-5
DNA: TGTGCCAGCAGTATGGCGGAGAACACCATATATTTT
CDR3: CASSMAENTIYF

length: 15
size: .
J: TRBJ2-1
D: TRBD2
V: TRBV13
DNA: TGTGCCAGCAGCTTAGGGTCCGGGAGGGTCAATGAGCAGTTCTTC
CDR3: CASSLGSGRVNEQFF

length: 15
size: .
J: TRBJ2-7
D: TRBD2
V: TRBV3-1/TRBV3-2
DNA: TGTGCCAGCAGCCAACCCCATAGCGGGAACTACGAGCAGTACTTC
CDR3: CASSQPHSGNYEQYF

length: 13
size: .
J: TRBJ1-5
D: .
V: TRBV9
DNA: TGTGCCAGCAGCGTAGGTTCAGGACAGCCCCAGCATTTT
CDR3: CASSVGSGQPQHF

length: 14
size: few
J: TRBJ2-7
D: TRBD1
V: TRBV6-2/TRBV6-3
DNA: TGTGCCAGCAGCCAGACCGGGACAGGGAACGAGCAGTACTTC
CDR3: CASSQTGTGNEQYF

length: 12
size: .
J: TRBJ2-3
D: .
V: TRBV27
DNA: TGTGCCAGCAGTTCCGGCACAGATACGCAGTATTTT
CDR3: CASSSGTDTQYF

length: 13
size: .
J: TRBJ1-6
D: TRBD1
V: TRBV6-5
DNA: TGTGCCAGCAGACGGGACAGGCGGGCGTCCCTCCACTTT
CDR3: CASRRDRRASLHF

length: 16
size: .
J: TRBJ2-1
D: TRBD2
V: TRBV6-2/TRBV6-3
DNA: TGTGCCAGCAGTCAAAGGGCGGGAGGCAGGAACAATGAGCAGTTCTTC
CDR3: CASSQRAGGRNNEQFF

length: 18
size: .
J: TRBJ2-2
D: TRBD2
V: TRBV4-2
DNA: TGTGCCAGCAGCCTCAAAAGGGGGCTAGCGGGAGACACCGGGGAGCTGTTTTTT
CDR3: CASSLKRGLAGDTGELFF

length: 18
size: .
J: TRBJ2-7
D: TRBD2
V: TRBV4-2
DNA: TGTGCCAGCAGCCAAGACCCCCAAGGGACTAGCGGTACCTACGAGCAGTACTTC
CDR3: CASSQDPQGTSGTYEQYF

length: 14
size: .
J: TRBJ2-3
D: TRBD2
V: TRBV2
DNA: TGTGCCGTCAGGAAGCGGGAAAGCACAGATACGCAGTATTTT
CDR3: CAVRKRESTDTQYF

length: 15
size: .
J: TRBJ2-3
D: TRBD2
V: TRBV5-1
DNA: TGCGCCAGCAGCTATAGCGGGAGTTCGACAGATACGCAGTATTTT
CDR3: CASSYSGSSTDTQYF